The TCR beta chain described here comes from a study of response to subunit inactivated influenza vaccine (dated by TCRdb to the late 2010s). Looking at the study overall: Deep quantitative T cell receptor repertoire profiling was used in the study to track responses to a trivalent subunit inactivated influenza vaccine.

Study-wide findings and limitations: The authors suggested that each seasonal influenza vaccination may recruit only a limited number of new T cells.

With respect to this clonotype: Its antigen is still unknown. Base quality data are lacking; no much larger clone is found one base away.

For this chain, trimming is 4 bases at the V end and 2 bases at the J end, and the number of junction bases without a gene match is 10. CDR1 and CDR2 are read off the germline V gene as SGHRS and YFSETQ. Including cysteine and phenylalanine, the CDR3 has 16 amino acids. The read is trimmed to its CDR3 DNA, 48 bases read in frame from base 1. The library came from RT-PCR. The reads were generated on an Illumina HiSeq 2500. TCRdb trimmed the raw reads at Q25, called clones with MiXCR and kept productive beta chains. Here each entry gathers all rows of one CDR3 protein and keeps the most common genes and DNA. A total of around 470,000 distinct CDR3 sequences appear in this sample, approximately 7.7% of them only once. The top ten hold under 15% of the sample.

The sequenced sample was PBMCs from blood, obtained less than 30 months after vaccination. The receptor comes from a man aged 50-75 years who received an inactivated influenza vaccine. Donor details come from another sample of the same person, matched by shared clones. This receptor chain uses TRBV5-1 and TRBJ1-2; 8 bases in the junction line up with TRBD1. CDR3 sequence: CASSRPGQGSNYGYTF. In nucleotide form, the sequence is TGCGCCAGCAGCCGACCTGGACAGGGATCGAACTATGGCTACACCTTC.